What follows are 24 T cell receptor beta chains derived from one specimen sequenced in a study of blood T cell repertoires in COVID-19. Assay used: immunoSEQ multiplex PCR; TCRdb lists only in-frame clones, some missing. Here the sample spans around 250,000 clones, nearly 90% being singletons. The source material was peripheral blood. Source of these receptors: a woman aged 60-70 years with COVID-19, enrolled during active disease.

V gene TRBV27 combines with J gene TRBJ1-3; D is ambiguous. Per germline, CDR1 MNHEY and CDR2 SMNVEV (reference sequence). The CDR3 is made up of 14 amino acids. With 5 bases removed from V and 0 bases from J, the gap between germline ends came to 8 bases. CDR3 nucleotides: TGTGCCAGCAGTCCCGTTAACTCTGGAAACACCATATATTTT. Translating it yields CASSPVNSGNTIYF.

The chain combines TRBV5-1 with TRBJ2-5; the D is unclear. V lost 3 bases and J lost 2, with 8 bases in between. There are 13 residues in the CDR3. CDR1 is SGHRS, CDR2 YFSETQ, per germline. The DNA for the CDR3 is TGCGCCAGCAGCTCTGTTTTTCAAGAGACCCAGTACTTC. Encoded protein: CASSSVFQETQYF.

V is TRBV6-2 or TRBV6-3 and J is TRBJ1-1, with D possibly being TRBD1 (5 bases). V lost 0 bases and J 0 bases, leaving 14 bases between the germline ends. CDR1 is MNHEY and CDR2 is SVGEGT in the germline V gene. CDR3 length: 17 amino acids. CDR3 coding DNA: TGTGCCAGCAGTTACTCATTCAGGGCAGGGATGAACACTGAAGCTTTCTTT. This sequence encodes CASSYSFRAGMNTEAFF.

In its sample, this clone was seen once. The chain has TRBV5-1 and TRBJ1-2; 9 positions match TRBD1. After removal of 4 bases from V and 4 bases from J, the junction contained 5 bases not matched to a gene. The CDR3 is made up of 14 amino acids. The germline V gene encodes CDR1 SGHRS and CDR2 YFSETQ. CDR3 nucleotides: TGCGCCAGCAGCGCGGACAGGGGTGGCTATGGCTACACCTTC. Translation: CASSADRGGYGYTF.

This chain connects TRBV3-1 (or the pseudogene TRBV3-2) to TRBJ1-4; D may be TRBD1 (6 bases). Germline loops: CDR1 LGHDT, CDR2 YNNKEL (reference sequence). This CDR3 region has 15 residues. V was pared by 6 bases and J by 0 bases, with 11 bases between. CDR3 nucleotides: TGTGCCAGCAGTTGGACAGATGCAACTAATGAAAAACTGTTTTTT. Its translation: CASSWTDATNEKLFF.

The chain combines TRBV9 with TRBJ2-3, with TRBD1 identical over 7 bases. The germline gives CDR1 SGDLS, CDR2 YYNGEE. The CDR3 covers 16 residues. The ends lost 4 bases at V and 1 base at J; junction bases unmatched: 9. As DNA, the CDR3 is TGTGCCAGCAGCACGAGAGGGGACAGAGGCACAGATACGCAGTATTTT. Amino acid sequence: CASSTRGDRGTDTQYF.

The chain couples TRBV24-1 to TRBJ2-3; a possible D gene is TRBD2 (6 bases). The CDR3 consists of 9 residues. Germline V CDR1 and CDR2: KGHDR, SFDVKD. V lost 12 bases, J lost 6 bases, and 6 bases lay in between. The CDR3 DNA reads as TGTGCCGGGGGGGATACGCAGTATTTT. The encoded protein is CAGGDTQYF.

A note on this clone: Germline is not matched at one junction end, which may reflect a read error. The CDR3 nucleotides are TGTGCCTGGAGTGTATCCTTGTCAGGGGACTTC. Residues: CAWSVSLSGDF. The chain uses TRBV30 and TRBJ1-2, with D perhaps TRBD1 (6 bases). The CDR3 is 11 residues long. Germline values: CDR1 GTSNPN, CDR2 SVGIG (reference sequence).

CDR3 sequence (DNA): TGTGCCAGCTCACAGGGACAGGGGAGCAATCAGCCCCAGCATTTT. Its protein is CASSQGQGSNQPQHF. The genes are TRBV18 and TRBJ1-5; TRBD1 aligns across 10 bases. The germline gives CDR1 KGHSH, CDR2 LQKENI. This CDR3 spans 15 amino acids. The ends lost 4 bases at V and 1 base at J; junction bases unmatched: 1.

This chain connects TRBV2 to TRBJ1-5; D gene unclear. This CDR3 has 15 residues. The germline CDR1 and CDR2 sequences are SNHLY and FYNNEI. Trimming took off 4 bases at V and 2 bases at J, with 12 bases between the two ends. The CDR3 nucleotides read TGTGCCAGCAGTGTCGAGGGATTGGGCAATCAGCCCCAGCATTTT. The encoded protein is CASSVEGLGNQPQHF.

The V gene is TRBV30, the J gene TRBJ1-2, with 7 bases aligning to TRBD1. This CDR3 is 12 amino acids long. Per the germline V gene, CDR1 is GTSNPN and CDR2 is SVGIG (reference sequence). The J segment lost 8 bases and the V segment lost 7 bases, leaving 10 bases of the junction unmatched. The CDR3 is CASYTGVIGYTF. The CDR3 DNA sequence: TGTGCCTCTTATACAGGGGTGATCGGCTACACCTTC.

The V gene is TRBV7-7, the J gene TRBJ2-2, with TRBD1 matching 7 bases. Per the germline V gene, CDR1 is SSHAT and CDR2 is FNYEAQ (reference sequence). After removal of 3 bases from V and 7 bases from J, the junction contained 2 bases not matched to a gene. The CDR3 runs 13 residues. The CDR3, as DNA: TGTGCCAGCAGCTTCGACAGGGACGGGGAGCTGTTTTTT. Protein product: CASSFDRDGELFF.

This clone was detected once. This chain joins TRBV11-2 and TRBJ2-7; possibly TRBD1 for D (6 bases). The CDR3 contains 12 residues. The germline V gene encodes CDR1 SGHAT and CDR2 FQNNGV. Trimming cost V 5 bases and J 7 bases, with 12 bases left between them. The CDR3 DNA follows: TGTGCCAGCAGCCGGACTCAGGGGGAGCAGTACTTC. Translation gives CASSRTQGEQYF.

The chain links TRBV11-2 to TRBJ1-2; 7 nucleotides match TRBD1. CDR3 size: 16 residues. V was clipped by 5 bases and J by 4 bases; unmatched bases: 13. The germline gives CDR1 SGHAT, CDR2 FQNNGV. This CDR3 is CASSQTGGGLGYGYTF. The CDR3 DNA follows: TGTGCCAGCAGCCAGACTGGAGGGGGCTTGGGCTATGGCTACACCTTC.

V usage is TRBV25-1 and J usage is TRBJ1-2; perhaps TRBD1 as D (5 bases). V lost 3 bases, J lost 7 bases, and 12 bases lay in between. Germline CDR1 is MGHDK and CDR2 is SYGVNS. This CDR3 is 13 amino acids long. The CDR3 loop reads CASSDLSRAGYTF. The DNA of the CDR3 is TGTGCCAGCAGTGATCTTTCCAGGGCTGGCTACACCTTC.

The rearrangement joins TRBV5-6 to TRBJ1-2; TRBD1 agrees at 7 bases. V was pared by 5 bases and J by 6 bases, with 7 bases of the junction left unmatched. This CDR3 spans 13 amino acids. CDR1 is SGHDT and CDR2 is YYEEEE in the germline V gene. CDR3 bases: TGTGCCAGCAGGCCCGGGACAGTTAATGGCTACACCTTC. It specifies CASRPGTVNGYTF.

This sequence joins TRBV6-6 and TRBJ1-1, with 7 bases matching TRBD1. Germline V lookup: CDR1 MNHNY, CDR2 SVGAGI (reference sequence). The CDR3 covers 14 residues. V lost 5 bases and J lost 0; bases outside the gene matches: 3. The CDR3 sequence is CASSRQGLNTEAFF. CDR3 nucleotide sequence: TGTGCCAGCAGTCGACAGGGCTTGAACACTGAAGCTTTCTTT.

The J gene is TRBJ2-2, the V gene TRBV10-3; D unresolved. Trimming cost V 8 bases and J 0 bases, with 10 bases left between them. Per the germline V gene, CDR1 is ENHRY and CDR2 is SYGVKD. The CDR3 consists of 14 residues. The CDR3 DNA sequence: TGTGCCATCTCGAACGGAGCGAACACCGGGGAGCTGTTTTTT. This translates into CAISNGANTGELFF.

The rearrangement links TRBV9 to TRBJ2-3, with 8 positions matching TRBD2. After removal of 3 bases from V and 4 bases from J, the junction contained 7 bases not matched to a gene. The V gene's germline CDR1 is SGDLS and CDR2 YYNGEE. The CDR3 is 15 residues long. The CDR3 DNA follows: TGTGCCAGCAGCGGCCCGGGGGGGCCCCCAGATACGCAGTATTTT. Its translation: CASSGPGGPPDTQYF.

The gene calls are TRBV7-2 and TRBJ1-2, with D possibly TRBD1 on 5 matching bases. CDR1 is SGHTA and CDR2 is FQGNSA in the germline V gene. CDR3 length: 15 residues. The germline V and J ends were trimmed by 0 bases and 5 bases, with 13 bases remaining between them. The CDR3 spells CASSLAFATEYGYTF. The DNA of the CDR3 is TGTGCCAGCAGCTTAGCGTTCGCGACAGAATATGGCTACACCTTC.

V usage is TRBV13 and J usage is TRBJ2-3; 10 bases map to TRBD2. The germline gives CDR1 PRHDT, CDR2 FYEKMQ (reference sequence). This CDR3 has 18 amino acids. J was trimmed by 3 bases and V by 0 bases; bases with no gene match: 9. The CDR3: CASSLGGWGSGGTDTQYF. As DNA, the CDR3 is TGTGCCAGCAGCTTAGGCGGCTGGGGTAGCGGGGGGACAGATACGCAGTATTTT. The complete variable domain, with remaining parts taken from reference TRBV13 and TRBJ2-3, reads AAGVIQSPRHLIKEKRETATLKCYPIPRHDTVYWYQQGPGQDPQFLISFYEKMQSDKGSIPDRFSAQQFSDYHSELNMSSLELGDSALYFCASSLGGWGSGGTDTQYFGPGTRLTVL.

The chain carries TRBV4-3 and TRBJ1-4; 8 bases map to TRBD1. Germline V gene lookup returns CDR1 LGHNA and CDR2 YSLEER. The CDR3 runs 17 residues. V lost 0 bases, J lost 8 bases, and 11 bases stayed unmatched. This CDR3 reads CASSQEGASGTGEKLFF. DNA of the CDR3: TGCGCCAGCAGCCAAGAAGGGGCGTCCGGGACAGGCGAAAAACTGTTTTTT.

The genes are TRBV18 and TRBJ2-7, with D tentatively TRBD2 (5 bases). The CDR3 has 15 residues. The V end lost 6 bases, the J end lost 5 bases, and 20 bases lay between the germline ends. Germline values: CDR1 KGHSH, CDR2 LQKENI. The CDR3 bases are TGTGCCAGCTCCCCCTTAGGGTCTAGCCCCGACGAGCAGTACTTC. This encodes CASSPLGSSPDEQYF.

The CDR3, as DNA: TGCGCCAGCAGCTTGCACCTAATGTCAGGGATGAACACCGGGGAGCTGTTTTTT. Translated: CASSLHLMSGMNTGELFF. The chain carries TRBV5-1 and TRBJ2-2; TRBD1 is a possible D gene (5 bases). CDR3 length: 18 residues. Germline V gives CDR1 SGHRS, CDR2 YFSETQ. The ends were cut back, 1 base at V and 1 base at J, with 17 bases in the middle.